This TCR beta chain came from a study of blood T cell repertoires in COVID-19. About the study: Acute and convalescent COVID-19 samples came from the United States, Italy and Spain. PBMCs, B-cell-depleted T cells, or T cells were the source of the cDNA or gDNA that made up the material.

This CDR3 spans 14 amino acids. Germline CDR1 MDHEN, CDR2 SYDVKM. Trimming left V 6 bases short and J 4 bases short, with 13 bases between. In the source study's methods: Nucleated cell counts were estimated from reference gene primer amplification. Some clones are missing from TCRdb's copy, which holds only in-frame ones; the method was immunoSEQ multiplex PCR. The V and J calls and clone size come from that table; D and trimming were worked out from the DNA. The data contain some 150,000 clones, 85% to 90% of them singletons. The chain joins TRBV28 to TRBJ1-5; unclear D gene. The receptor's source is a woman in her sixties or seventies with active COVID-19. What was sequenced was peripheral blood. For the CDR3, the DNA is TGTGCCAGCAGGCCCCCCGGTCCGAATCAGCCCCAGCATTTT. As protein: CASRPPGPNQPQHF.